Sequencing of this T cell receptor (beta chain) was carried out in a study of response to subunit inactivated influenza vaccine (dated by TCRdb to the late 2010s). Regarding the complete study: To follow how T cells responded to a trivalent subunit inactivated influenza vaccine, the researchers relied on deep quantitative profiling of the T cell receptor repertoire.

V loses 0 bases, J loses 0 bases, and the germline ends lie 11 bases apart. CDR1 is given as MNHEY and CDR2 as SVGAGI, both from the germline V gene. The cysteine opens and the phenylalanine closes a CDR3 of 17 amino acids. Only the CDR3 portion is preserved as DNA: 51 bases, with reading frame beginning at the first base. This clonotype was counted only a few times. It lacks a known antigen. Base qualities were left out, and no much larger clone turns up one base away. Study-wide findings and limitations: According to the authors, only a limited number of new T cells may be recruited by each seasonal influenza vaccination.

The library came from RT-PCR. Sequencing relied on an Illumina HiSeq 2500. The raw public reads went through TCRdb reprocessing: fastp at Q25, MiXCR clone calling, in-frame beta chains kept. A single entry per CDR3 protein holds the most common genes and DNA from its merged rows. The sample includes roughly 780,000 distinct CDR3 sequences, with roughly 18% observed a single time. The ten largest clones represent 11% of the sample. The rearrangement joined TRBV6-5 to TRBJ1-4, with an unclear D gene assignment. The sequence was collected from a man aged 50 to 59 who received an inactivated influenza vaccine. Donor details come from another sample of the same person, matched by shared clones. Sequences were derived from PBMCs from blood, sampled approximately 5 days after vaccination. CDR3 loop: CASSYSTPTATNEKLFF. DNA sequence: TGTGCCAGCAGTTACTCTACGCCTACTGCAACTAATGAAAAACTGTTTTTT.